This is a list of T cell receptor beta chains from one sample in a study of T cells in Graves' hyperthyroidism and ophthalmopathy. In TCRdb, the multiplex PCR reads were re-called with MiXCR into one record per CDR3 protein. The sample lists 610,000 or so distinct CDR3 sequences; 46% were seen once. Material: peripheral blood or thyroid tissue (not recorded which). Source of these receptors: a woman aged 18-29 years with Graves' hyperthyroidism. Both conserved end residues are part of each CDR3. The D gene is left open where the match is weak. Clone size is not always given. Where it is, it says once, few, many or a class for expanded clones.

CDR3aa	CDR3nt	v_gene	d_gene	abundance	j_gene
CSVVRVGTGWTEAFF	TGCAGCGTTGTCAGAGTGGGGACCGGGTGGACTGAAGCTTTCTTT	TRBV29-1	-	-	TRBJ1-1
CASSLSRYNEQFF	TGTGCCAGCAGTTTGAGCCGCTACAATGAGCAGTTCTTC	TRBV7-2	-	many	TRBJ2-1
CASGLAGINTGELFF	TGCGCCAGCGGACTAGCGGGCATTAACACCGGGGAGCTGTTTTTT	TRBV5-1	TRBD2	many	TRBJ2-2
CASGGNQPQHF	TGTGCCAGCGGGGGAAATCAGCCCCAGCATTTT	TRBV12-5	-	many	TRBJ1-5
CARRDRSWGYTF	TGTGCCAGGAGAGACAGGTCCTGGGGCTACACCTTC	TRBV19	-	many	TRBJ1-2
CASGSRQGDGYTF	TGTGCTAGTGGTTCCAGGCAGGGTGACGGCTACACCTTC	TRBV12-5	-	few	TRBJ1-2
CASSQDRLTGYEQYF	TGTGCCAGCAGCCAAGATAGGCTCACAGGCTACGAGCAGTACTTC	TRBV7-8	-	few	TRBJ2-7
CASSVDGRGVGYTF	TGTGCCAGCAGCGTAGATGGCAGGGGGGTTGGCTACACCTTC	TRBV7-8	TRBD1	once	TRBJ1-2
CASSSEVASMLGELFF	TGTGCCAGCAGCTCAGAGGTCGCTAGCATGCTCGGGGAGCTGTTTTTT	TRBV7-8	-	many	TRBJ2-2
CSVSGGGSNRYEQYF	TGCAGCGTTAGTGGTGGCGGGAGTAATAGGTACGAGCAGTACTTC	TRBV29-1	TRBD2	-	TRBJ2-7
CASSDRGGRSYEQYF	TGTGCCAGCAGTGACAGGGGAGGTCGCTCCTACGAGCAGTACTTC	TRBV7-9	TRBD1	-	TRBJ2-7
CSSKEGSMETQYF	TGCAGTTCCAAGGAAGGGTCAATGGAGACCCAGTACTTC	TRBV20-1	-	many	TRBJ2-5
CATSEPGQGDYEQYF	TGTGCCACCAGTGAACCGGGACAGGGGGACTACGAGCAGTACTTC	TRBV24-1	TRBD1	once	TRBJ2-7
CASSLVLAGLEETQYF	TGTGCCAGCAGCTTAGTTCTAGCGGGTTTAGAGGAGACCCAGTACTTC	TRBV7-6	TRBD2	-	TRBJ2-5
CALEGGRGNYGYTF	TGTGCCTTAGAGGGTGGCAGGGGGAACTATGGCTACACCTTC	TRBV15	TRBD1	-	TRBJ1-2
CSVRQGKAFF	TGCAGCGTCCGACAGGGGAAAGCTTTCTTT	TRBV29-1	TRBD1	once	TRBJ1-1
CAISEASGRAYEQYF	TGTGCCATCAGTGAGGCTAGCGGGAGGGCCTACGAGCAGTACTTC	TRBV10-3	TRBD2	-	TRBJ2-7
CASSQTSASHNEQYF	TGTGCCAGCAGCCAGACTAGCGCGTCACACAATGAGCAGTACTTC	TRBV11-2	TRBD2	-	TRBJ2-7
CASGQGGPYEQYF	TGCGCCAGCGGACAGGGAGGGCCCTACGAGCAGTACTTC	TRBV5-1	-	many	TRBJ2-7
CASSDGEGAEAFF	TGTGCCAGCAGTGATGGGGAGGGAGCTGAAGCTTTCTTT	TRBV6-1	-	-	TRBJ1-1